This entry lists 30 T cell receptor beta chains sequenced from one sample in a study of cytomegalovirus exposure and HLA in healthy donors. The PCR was carried out with 60 Vbeta primers and 13 Jbeta primers. Data came from immunoSEQ multiplex PCR; TCRdb stores just in-frame clones and leaves some out. The repertoire holds 150,000 to 200,000 clones, with around 72% as singletons. Sequenced input: PBMCs. Every receptor here comes from a man aged 50-60 years in good health and CMV-seronegative.

The chain uses TRBV25-1 and TRBJ2-2; D is uncertain. V was trimmed by 2 bases and J by 6 bases, leaving 19 bases between them. The CDR3 spans 17 residues. Germline CDR1 reads MGHDK; CDR2 reads SYGVNS. For the CDR3, the DNA is TGTGCCAGCAGTGAACGGATCGGTTCAGGCGTTGCCGGGGAGCTGTTTTTT. Translated: CASSERIGSGVAGELFF.

The chain is built from TRBV7-6 and TRBJ1-6; 10 bases match TRBD1. V lost 0 bases to trimming and J lost 14 bases; unmatched junction nucleotides: 7. Germline V gene sequence: CDR1 SGHVS, CDR2 FNYEAQ. The CDR3 covers 15 residues. CDR3: CASSLARQGAGSLHF. The CDR3 DNA reads as TGTGCCAGCAGCTTAGCGCGACAGGGGGCAGGGTCCCTCCACTTT.

In this sample, this clone turned up a few times. The V gene is TRBV6-5, the J gene TRBJ1-1; 9 nucleotides line up with TRBD1. Per germline, CDR1 MNHEY and CDR2 SVGAGI. The V segment lost 5 bases and the J segment 3 bases; nucleotides outside the gene matches: 7. The CDR3 totals 15 residues. DNA of the CDR3: TGTGCCAGCAGTGGGGACAGGGTTGGGGACACTGAAGCTTTCTTT. Translating gives CASSGDRVGDTEAFF.

This chain links TRBV6-4 with TRBJ2-1; 9 positions agree with TRBD2. The CDR3 consists of 15 residues. CDR1 and CDR2 (germline): MRHNA, SNTAGT. V lost 4 bases to trimming and J lost 3 bases; unmatched junction nucleotides: 4. The CDR3 DNA is TGTGCCAGCAGTGTCCTAGCGGGGTTCTACAATGAGCAGTTCTTC. Its translation: CASSVLAGFYNEQFF.

The J gene is TRBJ2-3, the V gene TRBV7-9; the D gene is possibly TRBD2 (5 bases). The germline gives CDR1 SEHNR, CDR2 FQNEAQ (reference sequence). CDR3 length: 16 amino acids. Trimming took 5 bases from V and 0 from J, leaving 15 bases between them. The CDR3 DNA reads as TGTGCCAGCAGCCAGAGAGCGGACTCTAGCACAGATACGCAGTATTTT. As protein: CASSQRADSSTDTQYF.

This chain joins TRBV7-2 and TRBJ1-1, with a weak D call TRBD1 (6 bases). CDR3 length: 14 residues. V lost 1 base and J lost 5, with 11 bases in between. Germline loops: CDR1 SGHTA, CDR2 FQGNSA. This chain's CDR3 is CASSLEGRGTEAFF. In nucleotides, the CDR3 is TGTGCCAGCAGCTTAGAGGGCAGGGGAACTGAAGCTTTCTTT.

In this sample, this clone turned up once. The genes are TRBV29-1 and TRBJ1-1, with no clear D. The germline gives CDR1 SQVTM, CDR2 ANQGSEA. This CDR3 has 11 amino acids. The V end was cut by 4 bases, the J end by 3 bases, with 6 bases between. This CDR3 is CSVAPDTEAFF. In DNA, the CDR3 is TGCAGCGTTGCCCCGGACACTGAAGCTTTCTTT.

This clone was seen only a few times. V and J are TRBV23-1 and TRBJ2-1; 13 bases match TRBD2. TRBV23-1 is designated an ORF whose function remains uncertain. Germline trimming cut 4 bases from V and 8 bases from J; bases unmatched to any gene: 8. The length of the CDR3 is 16 residues. The CDR3 nucleotides read TGCGCCAGCAGTCCCGGGGGACTAGCGGGGATTGATGAGCAGTTCTTC. Protein: CASSPGGLAGIDEQFF.

This sequence joins TRBV4-2 and TRBJ2-7; possibly TRBD1 for D (5 bases). Trimming stripped 1 base from V and 0 bases from J, with 10 bases between. Germline loops: CDR1 LGHNA, CDR2 YNFKEQ. The CDR3 totals 15 residues. The CDR3 DNA is TGTGCCAGCAGCCAAGTAACTACAGGCTCCTACGAGCAGTACTTC. It yields the protein CASSQVTTGSYEQYF.

This clone was found many times. V usage is TRBV27 and J usage is TRBJ1-2, with 7 bases aligning to TRBD1. Germline loops: CDR1 MNHEY, CDR2 SMNVEV (reference sequence). Trimming removed 8 bases from V and 8 bases from J; junction bases left unmatched: 5. CDR3 length: 11 residues. The CDR3 loop reads CASGQVGGYTF. As DNA, the CDR3 is TGTGCCAGCGGACAGGTGGGGGGCTACACCTTC.

With regard to this clone: The junction departs from germline at one end; a sequencing error may be responsible. V gene TRBV4-3 combines with J gene TRBJ2-4; 8 bases map to TRBD2. The CDR3 spans 17 residues. Germline V lookup: CDR1 LGHNA, CDR2 YSLEER. CDR3 bases: TGCGTCAGCAGCCAAGAGCTGAGCGGGGGCCGCAAAAACATTCAGTACTTC. This codes for CVSSQELSGGRKNIQYF.

This clone has just a few counts. The J gene is TRBJ2-3, the V gene TRBV4-2; D remains ambiguous. This CDR3 has 15 amino acids. CDR1 LGHNA and CDR2 YNFKEQ come from the germline V gene. The V end lost 1 base, the J end lost 0 bases, and 8 bases lay between the germline ends. The DNA of the CDR3 is TGTGCCAGCAGCCAAGTTTGGGCTAGCACAGATACGCAGTATTTT. It encodes CASSQVWASTDTQYF.

The chain recombines TRBV9 with TRBJ2-3, with D unresolved. The CDR3 has 16 amino acids. In germline, CDR1 is SGDLS, CDR2 YYNGEE. The germline V and J ends were trimmed by 4 bases and 2 bases, with 17 bases remaining between them. The CDR3 region has the DNA TGTGCCAGCAGCCCCCCTAGGCAGCCCCTCACAGATACGCAGTATTTT. Its protein product is CASSPPRQPLTDTQYF.

V is TRBV27 and J is TRBJ1-2; TRBD1 aligns across 10 bases. Germline V lookup: CDR1 MNHEY, CDR2 SMNVEV (reference sequence). The CDR3 length is 15 residues. Unmatched junction bases numbered 15, after V lost 8 bases and J lost 9 bases. The CDR3 sequence: CASGRIRDRGYSYTF. The DNA for the CDR3 is TGTGCCAGCGGACGGATCCGGGACAGGGGTTATAGCTACACCTTC.

V gene TRBV4-2 combines with J gene TRBJ1-1; D is ambiguous. CDR3 size: 13 residues. Germline CDR1 and CDR2: LGHNA and YNFKEQ. V lost 2 bases and J 10 bases, leaving 14 bases between the germline ends. The CDR3 region has the DNA TGTGCCAGCAGCCAATTGCTTGCGGTAGGAGCTTTCTTT. Residues: CASSQLLAVGAFF.

This chain links TRBV6-5 with TRBJ1-5; the D is unclear. The V gene lost 6 bases and the J gene lost 0 bases, with 12 bases spanning the gap. Looked up from germline, CDR1 is MNHEY and CDR2 is SVGAGI. The CDR3 contains 15 residues. The CDR3 is CASSLRGYSNQPQHF. The CDR3 DNA reads as TGTGCCAGCAGCCTCCGCGGGTATAGCAATCAGCCCCAGCATTTT.

The J gene is TRBJ1-4, the V gene TRBV28, with a weak D call TRBD1 (5 bases). V lost 3 bases, J lost 13 bases, and 12 bases lay in between. The CDR3 is 12 residues long. The germline CDR1 and CDR2 sequences are MDHEN and SYDVKM. The CDR3 bases are TGTGCCAGCAGTTTCTTAGCCGGGGGACTGTTTTTT. As protein: CASSFLAGGLFF.

The chain links TRBV18 to TRBJ1-2; no firm D call. V lost 4 bases and J 2 bases, leaving 14 bases between the germline ends. Per the germline V gene, CDR1 is KGHSH and CDR2 is LQKENI. The CDR3 length is 15 residues. CDR3 in DNA: TGTGCCAGCTCACGGGGAGAGGGAAGGAACTATGGCTACACCTTC. As protein: CASSRGEGRNYGYTF.

This clone was found a few times. The chain links TRBV6-6 to TRBJ2-7; 12 positions match TRBD2. The J segment lost 3 bases and the V segment lost 3 bases, leaving 3 bases of the junction unmatched. Germline CDR1 reads MNHNY; CDR2 reads SVGAGI (reference sequence). The CDR3 has 15 residues. The DNA of the CDR3 is TGTGCCAGCAGTTATACTAGCGGGGGGCACTACGAGCAGTACTTC. It translates to CASSYTSGGHYEQYF.

The V gene is TRBV7-9, the J gene TRBJ1-1, with TRBD1 as a possible D gene (5 bases). This CDR3 has 12 residues. Trimming removed 11 bases at V and 4 bases at J, with 14 bases between. The germline CDR1 and CDR2 sequences are SEHNR and FQNEAQ (reference sequence). CDR3 nucleotides: TGTGCCGGGGCTTTAGCGGGCACTGAAGCTTTCTTT. Its translation: CAGALAGTEAFF.

There are a few counts of this clone. The J gene is TRBJ1-1, the V gene TRBV7-9; 10 bases fit TRBD1. The V segment lost 5 bases and the J segment 2 bases; nucleotides outside the gene matches: 14. The CDR3 loop spans 18 amino acids. Germline CDR1 and CDR2: SEHNR and FQNEAQ (reference sequence). Written as DNA, the CDR3 is TGTGCCAGCAGCCTTGAACCGGGACAGGGGATTAGAAACACTGAAGCTTTCTTT. Amino acids: CASSLEPGQGIRNTEAFF.

This chain's CDR3 is CASSFAGRNFGNTIYF. CDR3 sequence (DNA): TGTGCCAGCAGCTTTGCGGGACGGAACTTTGGAAACACCATATATTTT. The chain combines TRBV7-9 with TRBJ1-3, with D possibly being TRBD1 (5 bases). Germline V gene data show CDR1 as SEHNR and CDR2 as FQNEAQ (reference sequence). V dropped 3 bases and J dropped 3 bases, with 15 bases sitting between them. CDR3 length: 16 residues.

The chain links TRBV6-1 to TRBJ2-2; no firm D call. V shed 1 base and J shed 4 bases, with 7 bases lying between them. Per the germline V gene, CDR1 is MNHNS and CDR2 is SASEGT. CDR3 length equals 14 residues. Written as DNA, the CDR3 is TGTGCCAGCAGTGAAGGGTACTTCACCGGGGAGCTGTTTTTT. Encoded protein: CASSEGYFTGELFF.

The chain employs TRBV5-1 and TRBJ2-1, with 10 bases that match TRBD2. The V and J ends lost 4 bases and 5 bases, in that order; junction bases with no gene match: 6. The CDR3 runs to 15 residues. Germline V gives CDR1 SGHRS, CDR2 YFSETQ. CDR3 sequence: CASSELAGSNNEQFF. The CDR3 DNA reads as TGCGCCAGCAGCGAACTAGCGGGGAGCAACAATGAGCAGTTCTTC.

This clone was observed once. The chain carries TRBV9 and TRBJ1-1; D is ambiguous. The CDR3 extends over 12 amino acids. The V gene's germline CDR1 is SGDLS and CDR2 YYNGEE. V lost 0 bases to trimming and J lost 10 bases, with 10 bases between them. The CDR3 sequence: CASSVATGGAFF. The CDR3, as DNA: TGTGCCAGCAGCGTAGCGACGGGAGGAGCTTTCTTT.

V gene TRBV5-1 combines with J gene TRBJ1-2, with D maybe TRBD1 (5 bases). Germline assignment: CDR1 SGHRS and CDR2 YFSETQ. The length of the CDR3 is 17 residues. V was clipped by 0 bases and J by 8 bases, with 23 bases between them. This CDR3 reads CASSLEGSGRVSGGYTF. The DNA of the CDR3 is TGCGCCAGCAGCTTGGAGGGTTCCGGCCGGGTATCAGGGGGCTACACCTTC.

This clone was found a few times. The chain is built from TRBV21-1 and TRBJ1-5; TRBD1 is the table's D call, not checked against the DNA. TRBV21-1 is deemed a pseudogene. The CDR3 has 17 residues. In nucleotides, the CDR3 is TGTGCCAGCTCCCCGTTTTGCGCAGGGCAAGTCAATCAGCCCCAGCATTTT. This codes for CASSPFCAGQVNQPQHF.

This chain connects TRBV6-6 to TRBJ1-5; D call uncertain. From germline, CDR1 is MNHNY and CDR2 SVGAGI (reference sequence). CDR3 length equals 16 residues. V was clipped by 2 bases and J by 0 bases, with 11 bases between them. The CDR3 is CASSYGQSFSNQPQHF. CDR3 DNA: TGTGCCAGCAGTTACGGGCAATCCTTTAGCAATCAGCCCCAGCATTTT.

The rearrangement uses TRBV9 and TRBJ1-2; maybe TRBD1 (5 bases). Germline assignment: CDR1 SGDLS and CDR2 YYNGEE. V gave up 4 bases and J gave up 3 bases, with 10 bases separating them. This CDR3 spans 13 amino acids. CDR3 in amino acids: CASSSRVYYGYTF. The CDR3 region has the DNA TGTGCCAGCAGCTCCAGGGTCTACTATGGCTACACCTTC.

J is TRBJ2-5 and V is TRBV7-2; TRBD1 aligns across 7 bases. The germline V gene encodes CDR1 SGHTA and CDR2 FQGNSA. This CDR3 contains 16 residues. V gave up 5 bases and J gave up 4 bases; unmatched junction bases: 13. CDR3 sequence reads: CASSLFETGLGETQYF. The CDR3 coding sequence is TGTGCCAGCAGCCTTTTCGAGACAGGGCTTGGAGAGACCCAGTACTTC. The entire variable domain, with the rest obtained from reference TRBV7-2 and TRBJ2-5, is as follows: GAGVSQSPSNKVTEKGKDVELRCDPISGHTALYWYRQSLGQGLEFLIYFQGNSAPDKSGLPSDRFSAERTGGSVSTLTIQRTQQEDSAVYLCASSLFETGLGETQYFGPGTRLLVL.